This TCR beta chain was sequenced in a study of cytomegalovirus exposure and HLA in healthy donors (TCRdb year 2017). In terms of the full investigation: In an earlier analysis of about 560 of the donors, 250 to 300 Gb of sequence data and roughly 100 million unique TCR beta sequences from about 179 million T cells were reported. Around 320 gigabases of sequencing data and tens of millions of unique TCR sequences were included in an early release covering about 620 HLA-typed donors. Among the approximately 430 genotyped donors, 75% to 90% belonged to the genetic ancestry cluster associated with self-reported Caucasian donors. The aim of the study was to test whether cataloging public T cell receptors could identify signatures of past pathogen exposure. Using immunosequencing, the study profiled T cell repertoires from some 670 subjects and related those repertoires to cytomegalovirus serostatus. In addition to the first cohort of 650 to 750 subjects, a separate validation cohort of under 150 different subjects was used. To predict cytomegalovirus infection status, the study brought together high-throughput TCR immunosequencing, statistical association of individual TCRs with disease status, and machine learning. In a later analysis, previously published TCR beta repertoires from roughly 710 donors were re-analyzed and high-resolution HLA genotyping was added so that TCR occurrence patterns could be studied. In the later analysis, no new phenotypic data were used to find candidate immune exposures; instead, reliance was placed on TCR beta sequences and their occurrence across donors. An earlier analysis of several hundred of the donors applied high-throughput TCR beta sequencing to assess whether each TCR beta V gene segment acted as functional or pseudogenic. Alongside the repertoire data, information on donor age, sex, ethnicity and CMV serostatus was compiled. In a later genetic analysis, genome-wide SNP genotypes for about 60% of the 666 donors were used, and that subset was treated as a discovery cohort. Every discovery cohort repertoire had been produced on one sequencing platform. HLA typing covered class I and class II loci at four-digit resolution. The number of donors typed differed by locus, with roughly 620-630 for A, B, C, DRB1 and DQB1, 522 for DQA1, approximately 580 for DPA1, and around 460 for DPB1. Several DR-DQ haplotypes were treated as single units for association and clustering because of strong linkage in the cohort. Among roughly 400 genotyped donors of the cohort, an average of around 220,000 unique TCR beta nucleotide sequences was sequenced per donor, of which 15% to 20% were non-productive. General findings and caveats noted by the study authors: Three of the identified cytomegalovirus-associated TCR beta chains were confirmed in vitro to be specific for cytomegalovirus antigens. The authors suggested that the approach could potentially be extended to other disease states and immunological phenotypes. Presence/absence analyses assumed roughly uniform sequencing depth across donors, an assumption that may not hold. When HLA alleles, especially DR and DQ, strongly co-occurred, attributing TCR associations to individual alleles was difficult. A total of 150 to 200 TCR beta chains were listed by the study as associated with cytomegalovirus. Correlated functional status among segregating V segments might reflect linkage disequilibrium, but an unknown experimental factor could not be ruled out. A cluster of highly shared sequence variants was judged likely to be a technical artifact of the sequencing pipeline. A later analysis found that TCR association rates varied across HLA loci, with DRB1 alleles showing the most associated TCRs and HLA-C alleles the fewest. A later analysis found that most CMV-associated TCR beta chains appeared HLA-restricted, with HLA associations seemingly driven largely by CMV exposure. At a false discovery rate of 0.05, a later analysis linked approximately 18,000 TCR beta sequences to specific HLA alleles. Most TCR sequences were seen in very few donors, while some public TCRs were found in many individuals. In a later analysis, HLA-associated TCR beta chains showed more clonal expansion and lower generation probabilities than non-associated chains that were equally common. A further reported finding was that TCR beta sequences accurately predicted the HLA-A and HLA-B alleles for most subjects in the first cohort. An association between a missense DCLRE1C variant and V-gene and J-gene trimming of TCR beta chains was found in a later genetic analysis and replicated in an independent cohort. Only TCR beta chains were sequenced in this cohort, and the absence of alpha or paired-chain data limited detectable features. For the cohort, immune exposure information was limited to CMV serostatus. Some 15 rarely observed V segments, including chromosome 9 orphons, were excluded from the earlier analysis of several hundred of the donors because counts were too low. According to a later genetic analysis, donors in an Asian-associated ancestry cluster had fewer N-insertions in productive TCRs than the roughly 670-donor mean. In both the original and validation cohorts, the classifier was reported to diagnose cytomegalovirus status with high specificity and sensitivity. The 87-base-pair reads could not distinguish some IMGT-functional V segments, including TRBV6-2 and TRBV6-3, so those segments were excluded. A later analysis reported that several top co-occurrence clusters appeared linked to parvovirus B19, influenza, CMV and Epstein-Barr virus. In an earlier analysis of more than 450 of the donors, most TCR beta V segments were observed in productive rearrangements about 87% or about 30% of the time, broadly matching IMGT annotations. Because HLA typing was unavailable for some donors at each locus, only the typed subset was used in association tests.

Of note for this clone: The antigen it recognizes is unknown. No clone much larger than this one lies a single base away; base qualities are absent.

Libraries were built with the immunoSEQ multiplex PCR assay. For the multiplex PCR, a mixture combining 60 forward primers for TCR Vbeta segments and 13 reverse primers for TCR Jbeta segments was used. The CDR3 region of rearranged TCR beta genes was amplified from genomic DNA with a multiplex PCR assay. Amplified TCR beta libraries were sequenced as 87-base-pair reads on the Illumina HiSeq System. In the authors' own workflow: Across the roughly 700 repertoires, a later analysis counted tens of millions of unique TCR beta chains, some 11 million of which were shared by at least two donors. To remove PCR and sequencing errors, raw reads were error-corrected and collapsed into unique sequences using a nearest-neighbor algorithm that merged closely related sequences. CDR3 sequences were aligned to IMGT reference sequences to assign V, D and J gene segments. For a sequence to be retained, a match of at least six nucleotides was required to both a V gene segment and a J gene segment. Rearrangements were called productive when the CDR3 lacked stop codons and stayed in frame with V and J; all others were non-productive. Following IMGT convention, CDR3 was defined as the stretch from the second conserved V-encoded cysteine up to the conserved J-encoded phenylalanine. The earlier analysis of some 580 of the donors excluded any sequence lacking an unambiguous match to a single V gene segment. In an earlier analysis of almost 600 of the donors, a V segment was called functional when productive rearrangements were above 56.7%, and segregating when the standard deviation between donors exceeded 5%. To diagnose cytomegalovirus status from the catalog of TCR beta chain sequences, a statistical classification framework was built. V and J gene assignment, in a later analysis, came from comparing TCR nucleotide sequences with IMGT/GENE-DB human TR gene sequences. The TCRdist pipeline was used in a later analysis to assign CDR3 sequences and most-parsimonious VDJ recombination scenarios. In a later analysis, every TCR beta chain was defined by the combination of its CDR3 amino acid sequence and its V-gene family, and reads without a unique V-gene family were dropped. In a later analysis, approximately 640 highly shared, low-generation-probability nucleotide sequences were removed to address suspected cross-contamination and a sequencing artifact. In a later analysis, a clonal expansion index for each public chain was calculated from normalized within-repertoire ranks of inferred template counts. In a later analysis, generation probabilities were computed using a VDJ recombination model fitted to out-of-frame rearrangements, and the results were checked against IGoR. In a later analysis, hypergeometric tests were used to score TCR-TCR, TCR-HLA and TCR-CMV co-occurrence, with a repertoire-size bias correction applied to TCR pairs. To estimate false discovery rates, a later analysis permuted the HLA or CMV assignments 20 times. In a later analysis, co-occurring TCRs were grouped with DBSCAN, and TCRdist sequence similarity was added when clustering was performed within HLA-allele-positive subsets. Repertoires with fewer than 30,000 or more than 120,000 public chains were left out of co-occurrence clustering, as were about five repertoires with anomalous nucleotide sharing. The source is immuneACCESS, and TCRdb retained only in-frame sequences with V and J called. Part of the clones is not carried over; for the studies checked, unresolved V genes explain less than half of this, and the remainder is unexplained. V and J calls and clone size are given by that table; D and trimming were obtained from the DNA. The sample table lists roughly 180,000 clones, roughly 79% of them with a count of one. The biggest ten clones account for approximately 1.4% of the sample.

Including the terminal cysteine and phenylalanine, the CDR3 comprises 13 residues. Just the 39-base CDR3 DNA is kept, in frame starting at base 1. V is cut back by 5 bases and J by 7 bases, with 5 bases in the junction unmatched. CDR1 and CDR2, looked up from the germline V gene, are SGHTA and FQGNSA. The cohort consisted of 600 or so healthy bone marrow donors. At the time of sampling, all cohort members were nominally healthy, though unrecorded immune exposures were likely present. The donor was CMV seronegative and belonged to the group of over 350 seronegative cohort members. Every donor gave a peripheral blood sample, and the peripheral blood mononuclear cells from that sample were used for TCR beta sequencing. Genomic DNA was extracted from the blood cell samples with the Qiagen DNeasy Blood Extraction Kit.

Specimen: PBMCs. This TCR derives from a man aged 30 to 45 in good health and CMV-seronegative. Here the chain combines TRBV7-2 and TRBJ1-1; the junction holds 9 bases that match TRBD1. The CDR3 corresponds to CASSPEGQGEAFF. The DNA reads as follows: TGTGCCAGCAGCCCAGAGGGACAGGGTGAAGCTTTCTTT.